The 22 T cell receptor beta chains given below trace back to one sample, sequenced in a study of shared clonotypes between healthy human individuals. Using immunoSEQ multiplex PCR, the repertoire was profiled, and TCRdb retains in-frame clones only, with some absent. The sample holds over a million clones; roughly 98.5% are singletons and the top ten take approximately 0.38%. Sequences were obtained from naive CD4+ T cells sorted from blood. Sample subset: CD45RA+ positively selected. The receptors were gathered from a man aged 25-45 years in good health.

The V and J genes are TRBV14 and TRBJ2-1, with 8 bases fitting TRBD2. The CDR3 is 19 residues long. The ends lost 4 bases at V and 7 bases at J; junction bases unmatched: 21. The germline V gene encodes CDR1 SGHDN and CDR2 FVKESK. The DNA of the CDR3 is TGTGCCAGCAGCCCCATTCACTTATTAACTGGCGGGAGGAGGAATGAGCAGTTCTTC. This codes for CASSPIHLLTGGRRNEQFF.

This sequence joins TRBV5-1 and TRBJ2-1; D possibly corresponds to TRBD1 (6 bases). The germline V and J ends were trimmed by 4 bases and 1 base, with 12 bases remaining between them. CDR3 size: 15 residues. Germline V gene data show CDR1 as SGHRS and CDR2 as YFSETQ. The CDR3 loop reads CASSPPTGSYNEQFF. The CDR3 DNA reads as TGCGCCAGCAGCCCTCCGACAGGTTCCTACAATGAGCAGTTCTTC.

Points on this clone: Other DNA sequences in the sample encode the same CDR3. J is TRBJ2-3 and V is TRBV4-1; D unclear. Trimming left V 1 base short and J 3 bases short, with 5 bases between. Per germline, CDR1 MGHRA and CDR2 YSYEKL. The CDR3 has 13 residues. The CDR3, as DNA: TGCGCCAGCAGCCAAGTGTATACAGATACGCAGTATTTT. As protein: CASSQVYTDTQYF.

This rearrangement joins TRBV29-1 to TRBJ1-5; 8 bases map to TRBD1. CDR3 length: 17 amino acids. Trimming at V came to 4 bases and at J to 3 bases, leaving 14 bases not matched to a gene. Germline V gene data show CDR1 as SQVTM and CDR2 as ANQGSEA. The CDR3 coding sequence is TGCAGCGTTGGGGGTTTGCTCGGACAGGGCGACAATCAGCCCCAGCATTTT. Residues: CSVGGLLGQGDNQPQHF.

This chain connects TRBV18 to TRBJ2-3; 8 bases align to TRBD2. V trimming: 3 bases; J trimming: 5 bases; junction bases outside the gene matches: 7. Germline V CDR1 and CDR2: KGHSH, LQKENI. This CDR3 is built from 15 residues. CDR3 loop: CASSPLAGMVDTQYF. The DNA of the CDR3 is TGTGCCAGCTCACCGTTAGCGGGAATGGTAGATACGCAGTATTTT. The entire variable domain, with the rest obtained from reference TRBV18 and TRBJ2-3, is as follows: NAGVMQNPRHLVRRRGQEARLRCSPMKGHSHVYWYRQLPEEGLKFMVYLQKENIIDESGMPKERFSAEFPKEGPSILRIQQVVRGDSAAYFCASSPLAGMVDTQYFGPGTRLTVL.

The CDR3 nucleotides read TGCGCCAGCAGCTTGGCCGCCGTGCTGGTGGAAGAGACCCAGTACTTC. It is translated as CASSLAAVLVEETQYF. V is TRBV5-1 and J is TRBJ2-5; D gene uncertain. This CDR3 contains 16 residues. Per the germline V gene, CDR1 is SGHRS and CDR2 is YFSETQ. Trimming took 0 bases from V and 3 from J, leaving 15 bases between them.

The chain carries TRBV5-1 and TRBJ2-7; either TRBD1 or TRBD2 may supply D (5 bases each). CDR3 length equals 16 residues. Trimming left V 4 bases short and J 4 bases short, with 21 bases between. Germline values: CDR1 SGHRS, CDR2 YFSETQ. The CDR3 DNA is TGCGCCAGCAGCCCGGGGCTGGGGCGGACCTTATACGAGCAGTACTTC. This encodes CASSPGLGRTLYEQYF. The full variable domain, in which reference TRBV5-1 and TRBJ2-7 provide the parts outside the CDR3, is KAGVTQTPRYLIKTRGQQVTLSCSPISGHRSVSWYQQTPGQGLQFLFEYFSETQRNKGNFPGRFSGRQFSNSRSEMNVSTLELGDSALYLCASSPGLGRTLYEQYFGPGTRLTVT.

The rearrangement links TRBV5-4 to TRBJ2-1, with 7 nucleotides matching TRBD2. Germline V gene lookup returns CDR1 SGHNT and CDR2 YYREEE (reference sequence). The CDR3 is 15 amino acids. J gave up 4 bases and V 5 bases, and 9 bases lay outside the gene matches. DNA of the CDR3: TGTGCCAGCAGGGAACCTAGCGGACTGTACAATGAGCAGTTCTTC. Its protein product is CASREPSGLYNEQFF. The full variable domain, completed using reference TRBV5-4 and TRBJ2-1, is ETGVTQSPTHLIKTRGQQVTLRCSSQSGHNTVSWYQQALGQGPQFIFQYYREEENGRGNFPPRFSGLQFPNYSSELNVNALELDDSALYLCASREPSGLYNEQFFGPGTRLTVL.

On this clone: At one boundary the junction diverges from the germline segment, which might be a read error. The chain is built from TRBV7-7 and TRBJ2-5; 13 nucleotides agree with TRBD2. This CDR3 region has 16 residues. The germline V gene encodes CDR1 SSHAT and CDR2 FNYEAQ (reference sequence). The CDR3 DNA reads as TGTGCTAGCAGCCACGGGACTAGCGGGAACCGGGAGACCCAGTACTTC. Its translation is CASSHGTSGNRETQYF.

The V and J genes are TRBV7-2 and TRBJ2-6; D ambiguous. Trimming removed 5 bases at V and 1 base at J, with 9 bases between. In germline, CDR1 is SGHTA, CDR2 FQGNSA. CDR3 size: 15 residues. CDR3 DNA: TGTGCCAGCAGCCCCGAAGGGTCTGGGGCCAACGTCCTGACTTTC. Its protein is CASSPEGSGANVLTF.

This chain connects TRBV6-1 to TRBJ2-3; D gene ambiguous. Germline V gives CDR1 MNHNS, CDR2 SASEGT. Deletions cut 4 bases from V and 0 bases from J, with 8 bases between. The CDR3 is 14 amino acids. The DNA for the CDR3 is TGTGCCAGCAGTGTGGTCGGGAGCACAGATACGCAGTATTTT. Its translation: CASSVVGSTDTQYF.

This clone was seen just once. The J gene is TRBJ2-3, the V gene TRBV18; D is tentatively TRBD1 or TRBD2 (6 bases each). This CDR3 has 13 amino acids. From germline, CDR1 is KGHSH and CDR2 LQKENI. Between the trimmed V and J ends, which lost 3 bases and 4 bases, there was a span of 8 bases. DNA of the CDR3: TGTGCCAGCTCACCCGGGGGCCCAGATACGCAGTATTTT. Residues: CASSPGGPDTQYF.

The rearrangement uses TRBV7-2 and TRBJ2-4, with 7 positions matching TRBD1. Germline assignment: CDR1 SGHTA and CDR2 FQGNSA. J gave up 6 bases and V 6 bases, and 11 bases lay outside the gene matches. The CDR3 is 15 amino acids. The CDR3 is CASSADRSFINIQYF. The CDR3, as DNA: TGTGCCAGCAGTGCGGACAGGTCTTTTATAAACATTCAGTACTTC.

The chain joins TRBV5-4 to TRBJ2-3; perhaps TRBD2 as D (6 bases). The CDR3 contains 16 residues. Trimming stripped 2 bases from V and 0 bases from J, with 13 bases between. CDR1 is SGHNT and CDR2 is YYREEE in the germline V gene (reference sequence). This chain's CDR3 is CASSFGLSTSTDTQYF. CDR3 bases: TGTGCCAGCAGCTTCGGACTAAGCACTAGCACAGATACGCAGTATTTT.

The chain combines TRBV14 with TRBJ2-5, with TRBD1 as a possible D gene (5 bases). From germline, CDR1 is SGHDN and CDR2 FVKESK. This CDR3 comprises 12 residues. Trimming took 2 bases from V and 4 from J, leaving 5 bases between them. In DNA, the CDR3 is TGTGCCAGCAGCCAACAGGGAGAGACCCAGTACTTC. It codes for CASSQQGETQYF.

The chain employs TRBV2 and TRBJ2-3; D uncertain. V was shortened by 9 bases and J by 0 bases, with 10 bases between the two germline ends. Germline CDR1 reads SNHLY; CDR2 reads FYNNEI. The CDR3 covers 13 residues. CDR3: CARAQPSTDTQYF. Here the CDR3 DNA reads TGTGCCAGAGCTCAGCCGAGCACAGATACGCAGTATTTT.

The CDR3 is CASSDPIAGANVLTF. CDR3 coding DNA: TGTGCCAGCAGCGACCCGATAGCCGGGGCCAACGTCCTGACTTTC. This sequence joins TRBV2 and TRBJ2-6; D is ambiguous. V lost 6 bases and J lost 4, with 13 bases in between. The CDR3 totals 15 residues. Germline V gene lookup returns CDR1 SNHLY and CDR2 FYNNEI.

The chain has TRBV5-1 and TRBJ2-5, with 8 bases that match TRBD2. Germline V gene sequence: CDR1 SGHRS, CDR2 YFSETQ. This CDR3 region has 15 residues. Losses at the gene ends were 1 base for V and 2 bases for J; bases not matched to a gene: 4. In DNA, the CDR3 is TGCGCCAGCAGCTTGATACTAGCGGCGCAAGAGACCCAGTACTTC. Amino acids: CASSLILAAQETQYF. The variable domain in full, with the rest retrieved from reference TRBV5-1 and TRBJ2-5, is KAGVTQTPRYLIKTRGQQVTLSCSPISGHRSVSWYQQTPGQGLQFLFEYFSETQRNKGNFPGRFSGRQFSNSRSEMNVSTLELGDSALYLCASSLILAAQETQYFGPGTRLLVL.

The J gene is TRBJ1-3, the V gene TRBV15, with D hard to call. The CDR3 totals 15 residues. Trimming pared 2 bases from V and 0 bases from J, leaving 8 bases between. CDR1 is LNHNV, CDR2 YYDKDF, per germline (reference sequence). CDR3 sequence: CATSRSTRSGNTIYF. The CDR3 DNA reads as TGTGCCACCAGCAGATCGACACGCTCTGGAAACACCATATATTTT.

This rearrangement joins TRBV28 to TRBJ2-7; TRBD1 matches 9 bases. Germline CDR1 reads MDHEN; CDR2 reads SYDVKM. V was pared by 1 base and J by 5 bases, with 6 bases of the junction left unmatched. This CDR3 is built from 15 residues. CDR3 residues: CASSLFVQGADEQYF. The CDR3 bases are TGTGCCAGCAGTTTATTCGTACAGGGGGCCGACGAGCAGTACTTC.

The genes are TRBV18 and TRBJ2-3; D not resolved. Germline loops: CDR1 KGHSH, CDR2 LQKENI. Trimming took off 0 bases at V and 2 bases at J, with 18 bases between the two ends. The CDR3 contains 18 residues. CDR3 protein: CASSPPAFQPSNTDTQYF. Written as DNA, the CDR3 is TGTGCCAGCTCACCACCGGCGTTCCAGCCGAGTAACACAGATACGCAGTATTTT.

The chain has TRBV15 and TRBJ2-7; TRBD1 aligns across 8 bases. V gave up 5 bases and J gave up 3 bases; unmatched junction bases: 9. CDR1 and CDR2 from the germline V gene are LNHNV and YYDKDF (reference sequence). The CDR3 is made up of 15 amino acids. Here the CDR3 reads CATSPQTGEIYEQYF. CDR3 bases: TGTGCCACCAGCCCACAGACAGGGGAAATCTACGAGCAGTACTTC.